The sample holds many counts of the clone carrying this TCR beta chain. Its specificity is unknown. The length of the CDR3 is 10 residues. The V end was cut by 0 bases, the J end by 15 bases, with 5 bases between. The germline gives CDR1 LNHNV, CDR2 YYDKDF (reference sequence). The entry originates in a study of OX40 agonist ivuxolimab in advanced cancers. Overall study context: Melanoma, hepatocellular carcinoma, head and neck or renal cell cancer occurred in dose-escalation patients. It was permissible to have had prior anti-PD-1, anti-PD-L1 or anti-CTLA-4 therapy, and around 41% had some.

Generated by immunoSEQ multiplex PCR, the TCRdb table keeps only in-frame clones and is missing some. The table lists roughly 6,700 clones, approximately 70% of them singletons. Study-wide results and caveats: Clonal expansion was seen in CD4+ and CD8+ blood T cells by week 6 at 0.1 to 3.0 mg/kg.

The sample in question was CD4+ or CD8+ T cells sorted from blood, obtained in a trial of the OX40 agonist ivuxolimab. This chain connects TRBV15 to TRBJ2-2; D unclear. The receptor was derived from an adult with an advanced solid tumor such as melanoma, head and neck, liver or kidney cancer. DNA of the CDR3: TGTGCCACCAGCAGAGAAAGAATGTTTTTT. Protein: CATSRERMFF.